This section outlines one TCR beta chain sequence together with its context. Its antigen is not identified. The V end was cut by 5 bases, the J end by 0 bases, with 14 bases between. The CDR3 is 16 amino acids. Germline V lookup: CDR1 LNHNV, CDR2 YYDKDF (reference sequence). The second PCR ran about 6 to 12 cycles with a sample-barcoded 5' primer and J-beta primers. TCRdb recomputed calls from the 5' RACE reads with MiXCR, one row per CDR3 protein. The sample lists around 800,000 distinct CDR3 sequences, 20% to 30% seen once, with about 3% in the top ten. Drawing of peripheral blood yielded approximately 10 milliliters from each donor. The authors isolated at least 7 million PBMCs per sample. These data come from a study of blood T cells in healthy people across ages. Study-wide points: Relative to aged donors, long-lived donors carried more naive CD4+ cells and displayed higher diversity.

Separately, the same data were catalogued under a study of T cells of mothers and their children. In that study: No clones detected were persistent microchimeric T cell clones.

The chain recombines TRBV15 with TRBJ2-4; D uncertain. The TCR sequence derives from a boy aged 5-17 years in good health. The sample was blood. The CDR3 here is CATSPFRLLAKNIQYF. The CDR3 DNA reads TGTGCCACCAGCCCATTCCGACTGTTAGCCAAAAACATTCAGTACTTC.